This entry is about one TCR beta chain. The entry originates in a study of blood T cell repertoires in COVID-19. Study at large: The United States, Italy and Spain provided the acute and convalescent COVID-19 samples. PBMCs, B-cell-depleted T cells, or T cells provided the cDNA or gDNA that made up the material.

Under the authors' procedure: Nucleated cell number was recorded as an estimate derived from reference gene primer amplification. Method: immunoSEQ multiplex PCR; TCRdb's copy keeps in-frame clones and lacks some. Clone size and the V and J calls come from that table; the DNA yielded D and trimming. In the table there are about 240,000 clones, 86% of which are singletons. The CDR3 length is 13 residues. V gave up 9 bases and J gave up 6 bases; unmatched junction bases: 7. Germline V gene lookup returns CDR1 KGHDR and CDR2 SFDVKD. The source is a man in his sixties with acute or convalescent COVID-19. Sequenced: peripheral blood. This chain links TRBV24-1 with TRBJ1-2, with TRBD1 identical over 9 bases. The CDR3 here is CATASGTGHGYTF. In DNA, the CDR3 is TGTGCCACCGCTTCCGGGACAGGGCATGGCTACACCTTC.